These T cell receptor beta chains were read from a single sample in a study of blood T cells in healthy people across ages. TCRdb reprocessed the 5' RACE reads via MiXCR and lists one record per CDR3 protein. The sample includes about 640,000 distinct CDR3 sequences, roughly 58% of them seen just once. The sample consisted of blood. These receptors were taken from a man between 60 and 70 years old in good health. The CDR3 runs from the conserved cysteine through the conserved F or W. D genes are given only for firm matches. Rows give clone size only sometimes, using once, few, many, or a class for an expanded clone.

V: TRBV6-1; D: NA; size: NA; J: TRBJ2-5; DNA: TGTGCCAGCAGTGATTTCCCTGGCCCCGGGGGAGAGACCCAGTACTTC; CDR3: CASSDFPGPGGETQYF
V: TRBV5-6; D: NA; size: NA; J: TRBJ2-7; DNA: TGTGCCAGCAGTATGAGGACGGATTCCTACGAGCAGTACTTC; CDR3: CASSMRTDSYEQYF
V: TRBV20-1; D: TRBD1; size: NA; J: TRBJ1-2; DNA: TGCAGTGCTAGCCGGGACAGGGATACCTATGGCTACACCTTC; CDR3: CSASRDRDTYGYTF
V: TRBV20-1; D: TRBD1; size: few; J: TRBJ1-2; DNA: TGCAGTGCGCCGAGTAGGGACAGGGGGAAAGGAGACTATGGCTACACCTTC; CDR3: CSAPSRDRGKGDYGYTF
V: TRBV20-1; D: NA; size: NA; J: TRBJ1-2; DNA: TGCAGTGCTAGTCCCACCGGGGGCAGGGATGGCTACACCTTC; CDR3: CSASPTGGRDGYTF
V: TRBV12-5; D: NA; size: few; J: TRBJ2-3; DNA: TGTGCTAGTGGTTTGAGGGCCGATACGCAGTATTTT; CDR3: CASGLRADTQYF
V: TRBV7-9; D: TRBD1; size: few; J: TRBJ2-3; DNA: TGTGCCAGCAGCCCGGACAGGGTCCCAGATACGCAGTATTTT; CDR3: CASSPDRVPDTQYF
V: TRBV9; D: NA; size: NA; J: TRBJ1-1; DNA: TGTGCCAGCAGCGTGAGGGACACTGAAGCTTTCTTT; CDR3: CASSVRDTEAFF
V: TRBV20-1; D: NA; size: many; J: TRBJ2-3; DNA: TGCAGTGCCTTTAGGGACGACACAGATACGCAGTATTTT; CDR3: CSAFRDDTDTQYF
V: TRBV3-1; D: NA; size: NA; J: TRBJ2-1; DNA: TGTGCCAGCAGCCAAGATCGACTAACCAGATCCTACAATGAGCAGTTCTTC; CDR3: CASSQDRLTRSYNEQFF
V: TRBV20-1; D: NA; size: NA; J: TRBJ1-2; DNA: TGCAGTGCTACCCATCCAGCTAACTATGGCTACACCTTC; CDR3: CSATHPANYGYTF
V: TRBV7-8; D: TRBD2; size: few; J: TRBJ2-7; DNA: TGTGCCAGCAGCTCCCGGACTAGCGGGTCCTCCTACGAGCAGTACTTC; CDR3: CASSSRTSGSSYEQYF
V: TRBV10-3; D: TRBD1; size: many; J: TRBJ1-2; DNA: TGTGCCATAGCGGGAGGGGGACAGTCCTCTAACTATGGCTACACCTTC; CDR3: CAIAGGGQSSNYGYTF
V: TRBV5-1; D: NA; size: NA; J: TRBJ1-1; DNA: TGCGCCAGCAGCCAAGACATCAACACTGAAGCTTTCTTT; CDR3: CASSQDINTEAFF
V: TRBV24-1; D: TRBD1; size: NA; J: TRBJ2-3; DNA: TGTGCCACCAGTGATTGGGACAGGGCGGATACGCAGTATTTT; CDR3: CATSDWDRADTQYF
V: TRBV21-1; D: NA; size: NA; J: TRBJ2-5; DNA: TGTGCCAGCAGCAAAGATGGAGTACAGGAAGGGGGTCCAGGTAGGACCCAGTACTTC; CDR3: CASSKDGVQEGGPGRTQYF